Below are 4 T cell receptor beta chains sequenced from a single sample in a study of T cells in Graves' hyperthyroidism and ophthalmopathy. TCR beta CDR3 regions were amplified from RNA. The HTBI primer set served for first-round RT-PCR of the TCR CDR3. MiXCR, run by TCRdb on the multiplex PCR reads, gives a single entry per CDR3 protein. The sample has 700,000 to 850,000 distinct CDR3 sequences; roughly a third are singletons. Source material: blood. The receptors here all came from a woman aged 40 to 50 with Graves' hyperthyroidism.

Ten or more counts support this clonotype. The V gene is TRBV29-1, the J gene TRBJ1-3; TRBD1 matches at 9 bases. The germline CDR1 and CDR2 sequences are SQVTM and ANQGSEA. V was pared by 4 bases and J by 11 bases, with 15 bases of the junction left unmatched. The CDR3 contains 15 residues. CDR3: CSVAGLTGTGTAIYF. CDR3 nucleotides: TGCAGCGTTGCAGGGTTAACCGGGACAGGGACGGCCATATATTTT.

The chain uses TRBV28 and TRBJ2-5; TRBD1 agrees at 10 bases. Germline CDR1 and CDR2: MDHEN and SYDVKM. V lost 7 bases, J lost 7 bases, and 12 bases stayed unmatched. The CDR3 contains 15 residues. The CDR3 region has the DNA TGTGCCAGCATGGCCGGGACAGGGGAAGTGGGGACCCAGTACTTC. This translates into CASMAGTGEVGTQYF. The full variable domain, completed using reference TRBV28 and TRBJ2-5, is DVKVTQSSRYLVKRTGEKVFLECVQDMDHENMFWYRQDPGLGLRLIYFSYDVKMKEKGDIPEGYSVSREKKERFSLILESASTNQTSMYLCASMAGTGEVGTQYFGPGTRLLVL.

This clonotype was observed many times. This chain links TRBV7-9 with TRBJ1-1, with D perhaps matching TRBD1 (5 bases). The V end lost 4 bases, the J end lost 6 bases, and 12 bases lay between the germline ends. The CDR3 runs 13 residues. The germline gives CDR1 SEHNR, CDR2 FQNEAQ (reference sequence). The CDR3 reads CASSSHGGSEAFF. Here the CDR3 DNA reads TGTGCCAGCAGCTCTCACGGGGGATCTGAAGCTTTCTTT. Drawing the rest from reference TRBV7-9 and TRBJ1-1, the complete variable domain is DTGVSQNPRHKITKRGQNVTFRCDPISEHNRLYWYRQTLGQGPEFLTYFQNEAQLEKSRLLSDRFSAERPKGSFSTLEIQRTEQGDSAMYLCASSSHGGSEAFFGQGTRLTVV.

This clonotype came up many times. The genes are TRBV6-6 and TRBJ2-7, with TRBD1 as a possible D gene (6 bases). The CDR3 is made up of 15 amino acids. CDR1 MNHNY and CDR2 SVGAGI come from the germline V gene (reference sequence). V lost 6 bases and J 1 base, leaving 16 bases between the germline ends. CDR3 DNA: TGTGCCAGCAGAGCCCTGGACACAGGGTCCTACGAGCAGTACTTC. Translating it yields CASRALDTGSYEQYF.